This T cell receptor (beta chain) came from a study of vaccination effects on CD4 cells after COVID-19. Study-level points and caveats: Researchers reported few convalescent patients and no early post-infection timepoints in the study.

Antigen-specific CD4+ T cells expanded by the ViraFEST assay with viral peptide pools were then sequenced. It was after nine to ten days of culture that CD4+ T cells were isolated. The individual was infected with SARS-CoV-2 between March and December 2020, as confirmed by PCR. Each participant was administered two doses of either the BNT162b2 or the mRNA-1273 vaccine. Each culture had half its medium swapped for IL-2 medium on days 3 and 7. Comment on this clone: The antigen remains unidentified.

The CDR3 has 15 residues. Looked up from germline, CDR1 is MNHEY and CDR2 is SMNVEV (reference sequence). The V gene end was trimmed by 5 bases and the J gene end by 7 bases; junction bases not matched to a gene: 13. The table came from immunoSEQ multiplex PCR; TCRdb's copy has only in-frame clones and leaves some out. Among about 14,000 clones listed, around 78% were seen once. This clonotype was sampled from a human donor who had a prior SARS-CoV-2 infection. Here the sequenced sample was CD4+ T cells from PBMCs cultured with HCoV-NL63 spike peptides, taken after COVID-19 vaccination. The rearrangement joins TRBV27 to TRBJ2-7; the match to TRBD1 covers 8 bases. CDR3 nucleotides: TGTGCCAGCAGTACCGACAGGGGACCATTATGGGAGCAGTACTTC. Translation: CASSTDRGPLWEQYF.